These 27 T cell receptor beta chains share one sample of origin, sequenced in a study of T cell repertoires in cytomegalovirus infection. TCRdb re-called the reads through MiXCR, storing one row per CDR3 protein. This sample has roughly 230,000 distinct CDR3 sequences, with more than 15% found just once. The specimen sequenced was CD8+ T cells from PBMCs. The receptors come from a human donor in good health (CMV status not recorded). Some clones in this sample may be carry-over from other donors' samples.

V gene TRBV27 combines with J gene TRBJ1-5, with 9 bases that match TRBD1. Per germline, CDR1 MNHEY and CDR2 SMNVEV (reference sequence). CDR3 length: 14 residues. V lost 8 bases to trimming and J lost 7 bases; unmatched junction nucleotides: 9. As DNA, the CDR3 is TGTGCCAGCGGGGGACAGGGAGTTGGGCAGCCCCAGCATTTT. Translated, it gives CASGGQGVGQPQHF.

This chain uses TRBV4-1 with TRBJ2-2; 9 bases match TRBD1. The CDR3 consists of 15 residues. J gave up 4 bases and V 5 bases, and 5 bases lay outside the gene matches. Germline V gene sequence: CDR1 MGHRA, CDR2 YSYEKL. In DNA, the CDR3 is TGCGCCAGCAGCTCCCGACAGGGGGGCACCGGGGAGCTGTTTTTT. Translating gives CASSSRQGGTGELFF.

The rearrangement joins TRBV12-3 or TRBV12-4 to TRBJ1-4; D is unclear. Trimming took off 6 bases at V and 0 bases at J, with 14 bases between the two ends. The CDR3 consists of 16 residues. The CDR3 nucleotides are TGTGCCAGCAGGAGAAGGACGGACGCAACTAATGAAAAACTGTTTTTT. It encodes CASRRRTDATNEKLFF.

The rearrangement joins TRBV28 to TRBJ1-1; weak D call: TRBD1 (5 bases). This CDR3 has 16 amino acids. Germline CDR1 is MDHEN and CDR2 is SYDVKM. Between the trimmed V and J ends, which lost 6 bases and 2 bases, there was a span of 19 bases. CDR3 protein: CASRPNRQTANTEAFF. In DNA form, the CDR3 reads TGTGCCAGCAGACCCAATCGACAGACTGCCAACACTGAAGCTTTCTTT.

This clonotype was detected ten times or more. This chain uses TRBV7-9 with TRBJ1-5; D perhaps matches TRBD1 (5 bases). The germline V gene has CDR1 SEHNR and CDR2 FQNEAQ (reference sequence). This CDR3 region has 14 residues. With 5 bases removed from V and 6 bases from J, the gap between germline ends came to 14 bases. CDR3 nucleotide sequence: TGTGCCAGCAGCCCCGTTGGGACGGGTCAGCCCCAGCATTTT. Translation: CASSPVGTGQPQHF.

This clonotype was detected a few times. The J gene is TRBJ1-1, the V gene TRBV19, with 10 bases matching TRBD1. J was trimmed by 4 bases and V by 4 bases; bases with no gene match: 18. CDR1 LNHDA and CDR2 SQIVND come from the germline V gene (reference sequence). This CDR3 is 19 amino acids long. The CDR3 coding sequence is TGTGCCAGTAGTACTCTACCCGCCCGGGACAGGGGAGGGGGCACTGAAGCTTTCTTT. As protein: CASSTLPARDRGGGTEAFF. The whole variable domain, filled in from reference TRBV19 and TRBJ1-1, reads DGGITQSPKYLFRKEGQNVTLSCEQNLNHDAMYWYRQDPGQGLRLIYYSQIVNDFQKGDIAEGYSVSREKKESFPLTVTSAQKNPTAFYLCASSTLPARDRGGGTEAFFGQGTRLTVV.

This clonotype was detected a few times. Here the CDR3 DNA reads TGTGCCAGCAGCCCTCAGGGGGCCCTGTACTACGAGCAGTACTTC. It specifies CASSPQGALYYEQYF. The chain joins TRBV7-6 to TRBJ2-7; 8 bases line up with TRBD1. CDR1 is SGHVS and CDR2 is FNYEAQ in the germline V gene. The CDR3 runs 15 residues. With V trimmed by 5 bases and J by 3 bases, 9 bases remained unmatched. Drawing the rest from reference TRBV7-6 and TRBJ2-7, the complete variable domain is GAGVSQSPRYKVTKRGQDVALRCDPISGHVSLYWYRQALGQGPEFLTYFNYEAQQDKSGLPNDRFSAERPEGSISTLTIQRTEQRDSAMYRCASSPQGALYYEQYFGPGTRLTVT.

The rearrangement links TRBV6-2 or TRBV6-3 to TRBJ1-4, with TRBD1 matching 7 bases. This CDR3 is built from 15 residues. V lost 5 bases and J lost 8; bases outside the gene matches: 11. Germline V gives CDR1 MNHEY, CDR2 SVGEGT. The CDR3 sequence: CASSHYRGLEEKLFF. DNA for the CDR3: TGTGCCAGCAGTCACTACAGGGGATTGGAAGAAAAACTGTTTTTT.

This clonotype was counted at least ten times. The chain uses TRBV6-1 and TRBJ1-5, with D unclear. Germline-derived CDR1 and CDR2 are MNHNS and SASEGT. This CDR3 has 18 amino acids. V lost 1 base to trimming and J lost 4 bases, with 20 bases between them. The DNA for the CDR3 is TGTGCCAGCAGTGAAGTTGCGGGCGGGGTGTCGAGTAATCAGCCCCAGCATTTT. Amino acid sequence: CASSEVAGGVSSNQPQHF.

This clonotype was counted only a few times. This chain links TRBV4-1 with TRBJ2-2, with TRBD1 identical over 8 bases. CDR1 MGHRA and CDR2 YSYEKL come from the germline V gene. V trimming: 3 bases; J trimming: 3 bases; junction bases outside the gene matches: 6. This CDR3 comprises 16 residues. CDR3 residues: CASSQITTGDTGELFF. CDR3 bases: TGCGCCAGCAGCCAGATAACGACAGGGGACACCGGGGAGCTGTTTTTT.

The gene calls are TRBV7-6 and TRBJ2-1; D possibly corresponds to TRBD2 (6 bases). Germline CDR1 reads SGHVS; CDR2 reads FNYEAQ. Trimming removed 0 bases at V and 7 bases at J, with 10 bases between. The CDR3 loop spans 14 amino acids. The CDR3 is CASSLASGRNEQFF. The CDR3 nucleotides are TGTGCCAGCAGCTTAGCCTCAGGGAGGAATGAGCAGTTCTTC.

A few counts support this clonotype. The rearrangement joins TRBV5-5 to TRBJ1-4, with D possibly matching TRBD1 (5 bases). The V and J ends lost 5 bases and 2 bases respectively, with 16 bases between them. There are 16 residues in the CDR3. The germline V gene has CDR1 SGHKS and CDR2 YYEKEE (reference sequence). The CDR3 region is CASSPGQGGTNEKLFF. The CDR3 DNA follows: TGTGCCAGCAGTCCCGGGCAGGGTGGGACTAATGAAAAACTGTTTTTT.

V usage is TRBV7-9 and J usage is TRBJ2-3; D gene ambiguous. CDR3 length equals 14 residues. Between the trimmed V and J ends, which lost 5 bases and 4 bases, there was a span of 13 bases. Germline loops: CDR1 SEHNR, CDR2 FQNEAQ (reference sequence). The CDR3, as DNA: TGTGCCAGCAGCCCCCAATCAGACGCAGATACGCAGTATTTT. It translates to CASSPQSDADTQYF.

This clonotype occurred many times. CDR3 sequence reads: CASSRDRGRDTGELFF. CDR3 in DNA: TGTGCCAGCAGTCGCGACAGGGGGCGAGACACCGGGGAGCTGTTTTTT. The chain joins TRBV12-3 or TRBV12-4 to TRBJ2-2; 10 positions agree with TRBD1. CDR3 length: 16 amino acids. The ends lost 5 bases at V and 3 bases at J; junction bases unmatched: 6.

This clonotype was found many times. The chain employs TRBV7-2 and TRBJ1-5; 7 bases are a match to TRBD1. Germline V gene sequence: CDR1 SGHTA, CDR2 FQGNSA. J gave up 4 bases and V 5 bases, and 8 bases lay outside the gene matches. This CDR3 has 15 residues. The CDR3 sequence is CASSPGGVPNQPQHF. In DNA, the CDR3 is TGTGCCAGCAGCCCAGGGGGGGTCCCGAATCAGCCCCAGCATTTT.

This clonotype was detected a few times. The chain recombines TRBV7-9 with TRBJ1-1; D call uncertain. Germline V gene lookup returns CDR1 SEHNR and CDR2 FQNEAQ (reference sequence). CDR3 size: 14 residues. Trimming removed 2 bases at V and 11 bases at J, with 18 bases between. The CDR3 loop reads CASSLPEPAEVAFF. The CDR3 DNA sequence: TGTGCCAGCAGCTTACCCGAGCCGGCGGAGGTGGCTTTCTTT. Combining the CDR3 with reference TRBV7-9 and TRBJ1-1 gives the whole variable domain DTGVSQNPRHKITKRGQNVTFRCDPISEHNRLYWYRQTLGQGPEFLTYFQNEAQLEKSRLLSDRFSAERPKGSFSTLEIQRTEQGDSAMYLCASSLPEPAEVAFFGQGTRLTVV.

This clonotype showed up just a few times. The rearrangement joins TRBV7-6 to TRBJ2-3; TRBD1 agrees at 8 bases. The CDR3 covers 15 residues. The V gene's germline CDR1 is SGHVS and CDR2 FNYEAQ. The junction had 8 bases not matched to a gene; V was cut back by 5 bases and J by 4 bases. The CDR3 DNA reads TGTGCCAGCAGCCGCGCGACAGGGGTCCCAGATACGCAGTATTTT. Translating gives CASSRATGVPDTQYF.

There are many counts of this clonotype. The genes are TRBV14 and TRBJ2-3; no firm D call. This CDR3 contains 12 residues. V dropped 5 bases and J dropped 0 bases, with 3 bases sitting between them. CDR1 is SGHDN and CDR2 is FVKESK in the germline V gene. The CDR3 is CASSISTDTQYF. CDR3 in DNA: TGTGCCAGCAGCATTAGCACAGATACGCAGTATTTT.

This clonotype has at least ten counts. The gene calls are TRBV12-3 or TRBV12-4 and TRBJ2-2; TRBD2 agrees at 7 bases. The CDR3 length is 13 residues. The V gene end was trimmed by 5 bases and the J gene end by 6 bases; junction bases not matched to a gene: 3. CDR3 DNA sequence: TGTGCCAGCAGTCCGGGGGGTCCCGGGGAGCTGTTTTTT. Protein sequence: CASSPGGPGELFF.

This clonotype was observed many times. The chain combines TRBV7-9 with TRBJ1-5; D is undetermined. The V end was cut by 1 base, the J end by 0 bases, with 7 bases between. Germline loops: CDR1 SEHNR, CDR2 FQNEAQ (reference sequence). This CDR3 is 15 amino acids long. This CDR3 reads CASSLGGDSNQPQHF. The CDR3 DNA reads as TGTGCCAGCAGCTTAGGGGGAGATAGCAATCAGCCCCAGCATTTT.

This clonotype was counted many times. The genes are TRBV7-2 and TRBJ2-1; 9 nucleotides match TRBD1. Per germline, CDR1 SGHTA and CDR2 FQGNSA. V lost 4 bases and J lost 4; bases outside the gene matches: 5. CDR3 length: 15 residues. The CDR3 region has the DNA TGTGCCAGCAGCTGGACAGGGGCGAAATACAATGAGCAGTTCTTC. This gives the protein CASSWTGAKYNEQFF. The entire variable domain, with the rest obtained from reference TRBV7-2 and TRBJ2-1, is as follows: GAGVSQSPSNKVTEKGKDVELRCDPISGHTALYWYRQSLGQGLEFLIYFQGNSAPDKSGLPSDRFSAERTGGSVSTLTIQRTQQEDSAVYLCASSWTGAKYNEQFFGPGTRLTVL.

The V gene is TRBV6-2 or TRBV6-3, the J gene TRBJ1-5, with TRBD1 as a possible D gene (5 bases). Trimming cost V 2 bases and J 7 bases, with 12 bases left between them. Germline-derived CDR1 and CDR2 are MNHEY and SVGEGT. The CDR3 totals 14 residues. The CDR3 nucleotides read TGTGCCAGCAGTTACCGTCAGGGTGAACAGCCCCAGCATTTT. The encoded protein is CASSYRQGEQPQHF.

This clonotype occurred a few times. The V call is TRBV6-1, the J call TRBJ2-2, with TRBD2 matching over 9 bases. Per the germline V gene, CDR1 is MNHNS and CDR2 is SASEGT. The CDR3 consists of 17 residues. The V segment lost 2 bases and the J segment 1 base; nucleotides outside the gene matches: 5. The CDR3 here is CASSEPGGGVNTGELFF. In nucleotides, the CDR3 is TGTGCCAGCAGTGAACCGGGCGGGGGGGTGAACACCGGGGAGCTGTTTTTT.

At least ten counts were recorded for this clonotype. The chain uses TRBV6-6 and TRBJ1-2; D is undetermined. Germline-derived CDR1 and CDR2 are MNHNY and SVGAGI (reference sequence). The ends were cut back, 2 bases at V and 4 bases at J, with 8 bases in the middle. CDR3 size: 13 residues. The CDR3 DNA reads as TGTGCCAGCAGTTACACGGTGAGCTATGGCTACACCTTC. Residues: CASSYTVSYGYTF.

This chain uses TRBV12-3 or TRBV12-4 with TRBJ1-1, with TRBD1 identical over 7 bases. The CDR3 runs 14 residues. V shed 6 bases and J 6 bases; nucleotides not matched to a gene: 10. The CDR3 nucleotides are TGTGCCAGCAGAGAGACAGGGAGGATGGCTGAAGCTTTCTTT. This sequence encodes CASRETGRMAEAFF.

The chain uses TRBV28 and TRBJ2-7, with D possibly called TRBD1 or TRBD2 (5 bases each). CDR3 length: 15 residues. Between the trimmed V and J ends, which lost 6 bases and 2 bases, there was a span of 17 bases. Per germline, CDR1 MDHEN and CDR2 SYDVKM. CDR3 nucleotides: TGTGCCAGCAGCCCAACCGGGACGCAAGCCTACGAGCAGTACTTC. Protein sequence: CASSPTGTQAYEQYF.

Here the CDR3 reads CASSQDKVLTREQYF. The CDR3 DNA sequence: TGCGCCAGCAGCCAAGACAAGGTGCTCACGAGGGAGCAGTACTTC. V is TRBV4-3 and J is TRBJ2-7; no reliable D call. The length of the CDR3 is 15 residues. CDR1 and CDR2 from the germline V gene are LGHNA and YSLEER. Trimming pared 0 bases from V and 7 bases from J, leaving 16 bases between.